The next 2 T cell receptor beta chains were all read from a single sample in a study of response to subunit inactivated influenza vaccine. In TCRdb, the RT-PCR reads were re-called with MiXCR into one record per CDR3 protein. The table records over 150,000 distinct CDR3 sequences, about 10% of them present only once. Here the sequenced sample was non-naive T cells sorted from PBMCs, taken on the day of vaccination. The receptors were gathered from a man aged 50 or older who received an inactivated influenza vaccine.

This clonotype was seen repeatedly, ten times or more. This chain connects TRBV7-6 to TRBJ2-1; 14 bases agree with TRBD2. This CDR3 contains 17 residues. V trimming: 5 bases; J trimming: 6 bases; junction bases outside the gene matches: 9. Germline V gene data show CDR1 as SGHVS and CDR2 as FNYEAQ. DNA for the CDR3: TGTGCCAGCAGCAAAAGGACTAGCGGGAGGCCAAGCAATGAGCAGTTCTTC. Amino acid sequence: CASSKRTSGRPSNEQFF.

This clonotype was seen a few times. The rearrangement links TRBV20-1 to TRBJ2-1; 7 bases align to TRBD2. With V trimmed by 0 bases and J by 9 bases, 14 bases remained unmatched. The CDR3 sequence is 16 residues long. The germline gives CDR1 DFQATT, CDR2 SNEGSKA (reference sequence). The DNA for the CDR3 is TGCAGTGCTAGAGATAGCGCCGGGACTACCTTTAGTGAGCAGTTCTTC. Protein: CSARDSAGTTFSEQFF.